This T cell receptor (beta chain) came from a study of blood T cells in healthy people across ages. V dropped 7 bases and J dropped 7 bases, with 8 bases sitting between them. CDR3 length: 12 amino acids. This clonotype was seen more than once but under ten times. Then a second PCR, running roughly 6 to 12 cycles, was carried out with a sample-barcoded 5' primer and a J-beta primer mix. TCRdb ran MiXCR on the 5' RACE reads and lists one entry per CDR3 protein. This sample has 1.5 million to 2 million distinct CDR3 sequences, with 40% to 55% found just once. Researchers collected about 9.6 milliliters of peripheral blood from every single donor.

Sequenced: blood. This sequence originates from a middle-aged woman in good health. The J gene is TRBJ1-6, the V gene TRBV12-3 or TRBV12-4, with a weak D call TRBD1 (6 bases). For the CDR3, the DNA is TGTGCCAGCACCCAGGGGAATTCACCCCTCCACTTT. It specifies CASTQGNSPLHF.